These T cell receptor beta chains were read from a single sample in a study of T cell repertoires in cytomegalovirus infection. Their recognized antigens are unknown. TCRdb used MiXCR to reprocess the reads, holding one entry per CDR3 protein. Of some 800,000 distinct CDR3 sequences in the sample, about 27% were seen once. Sequencing was performed on cultured CD8+ T cells from PBMCs, taken from culture after CMV antigen stimulation. These TCRs come from a human donor in good health (CMV status not recorded). Some clones in this sample may be carry-over from other donors' samples. Each CDR3 is given with its conserved first and last residue. Clone sizes are given selectively: once, few, many, or a class where the clone is expanded.

J | V | size | CDR3
TRBJ1-1 | TRBV6-2/TRBV6-3 | once | CASRPTILLNTEAFF
TRBJ2-3 | TRBV12-3/TRBV12-4 | . | CASSRSGLLTDTQYF
TRBJ1-5 | TRBV12-5 | . | CASALTGPLPQHF
TRBJ2-7 | TRBV25-1 | . | CASSGSGSPSYEQYF
TRBJ2-5 | TRBV6-5 | few | CASRKTGGFPLKETQYF
TRBJ1-1 | TRBV5-4 | . | CASSLFTEAFF
TRBJ1-3 | TRBV7-2 | many | CASSQGQGAGNTIYF
TRBJ2-2 | TRBV20-1 | . | CSARLGTGRAGELFF
TRBJ2-1 | TRBV6-5 | . | CASSYTLAGGNNEQFF
TRBJ2-3 | TRBV7-6 | . | CASSLRTSWGSGGTDTQYF
TRBJ2-5 | TRBV5-8 | few | CASSSGHIRGETQYF
TRBJ2-7 | TRBV5-6 | few | CASSLSGTVYSYEQYF
TRBJ2-3 | TRBV6-1 | many | CASRVSGGATDTQYF
TRBJ2-1 | TRBV6-1 | few | CASSEYVGNYNEQFF